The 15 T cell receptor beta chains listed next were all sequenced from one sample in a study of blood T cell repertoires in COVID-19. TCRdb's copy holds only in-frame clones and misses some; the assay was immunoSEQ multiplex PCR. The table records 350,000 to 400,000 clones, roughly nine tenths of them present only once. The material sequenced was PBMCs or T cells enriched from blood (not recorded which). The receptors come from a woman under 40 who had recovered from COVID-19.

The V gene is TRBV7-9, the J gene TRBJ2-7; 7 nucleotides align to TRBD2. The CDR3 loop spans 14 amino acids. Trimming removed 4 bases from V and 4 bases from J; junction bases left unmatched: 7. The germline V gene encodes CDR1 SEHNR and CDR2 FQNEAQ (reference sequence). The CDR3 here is CASSSRDYPYEQYF. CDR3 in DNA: TGTGCCAGCAGCTCCCGGGACTATCCGTACGAGCAGTACTTC.

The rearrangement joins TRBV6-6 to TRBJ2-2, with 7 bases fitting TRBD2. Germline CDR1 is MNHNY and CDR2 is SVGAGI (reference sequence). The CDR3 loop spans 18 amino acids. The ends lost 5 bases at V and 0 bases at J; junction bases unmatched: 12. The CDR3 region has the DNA TGTGCCAGCAGTCCCCTGGGGGGGGATAGCGCGAACACCGGGGAGCTGTTTTTT. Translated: CASSPLGGDSANTGELFF.

The CDR3 reads CASSEMRAGANVLTF. CDR3 coding DNA: TGTGCCAGCAGTGAAATGAGGGCTGGGGCCAACGTCCTGACTTTC. The rearrangement uses TRBV6-1 and TRBJ2-6; weak D call: TRBD2 (5 bases). The germline V gene has CDR1 MNHNS and CDR2 SASEGT. Trimming left V 2 bases short and J 2 bases short, with 7 bases between. There are 15 residues in the CDR3.

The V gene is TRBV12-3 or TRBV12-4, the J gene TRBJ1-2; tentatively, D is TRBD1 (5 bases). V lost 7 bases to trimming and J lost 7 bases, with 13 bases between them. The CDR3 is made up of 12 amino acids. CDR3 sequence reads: CASNRGWVGYTF. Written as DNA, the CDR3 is TGTGCCAGCAACCGGGGGTGGGTTGGCTACACCTTC.

The CDR3 nucleotides read TGTGCCAGCAGCGCTCAGGGAGGGGGCACTGAAGCTTTCTTT. Protein product: CASSAQGGGTEAFF. The rearrangement joins TRBV2 to TRBJ1-1; the D gene is possibly TRBD1 (6 bases). Trimming cost V 6 bases and J 4 bases, with 15 bases left between them. The CDR3 length is 14 residues. Germline V gene sequence: CDR1 SNHLY, CDR2 FYNNEI.

CDR3 nucleotide sequence: TGCAGCGTTGCGGGGGGCCGGGGGCTAAGAGAGACCCAGTACTTC. Encoded protein: CSVAGGRGLRETQYF. This chain joins TRBV29-1 and TRBJ2-5; maybe TRBD2 (7 bases). V gave up 4 bases and J gave up 4 bases, with 19 bases separating them. The CDR3 covers 15 residues. CDR1 and CDR2 from the germline V gene are SQVTM and ANQGSEA.

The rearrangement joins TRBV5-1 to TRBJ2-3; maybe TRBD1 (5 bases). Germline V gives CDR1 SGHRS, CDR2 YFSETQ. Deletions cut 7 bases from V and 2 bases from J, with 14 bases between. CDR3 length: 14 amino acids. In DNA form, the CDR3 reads TGCGCCAGCTCCAGGGAAGGCCCCACAGATACGCAGTATTTT. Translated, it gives CASSREGPTDTQYF.

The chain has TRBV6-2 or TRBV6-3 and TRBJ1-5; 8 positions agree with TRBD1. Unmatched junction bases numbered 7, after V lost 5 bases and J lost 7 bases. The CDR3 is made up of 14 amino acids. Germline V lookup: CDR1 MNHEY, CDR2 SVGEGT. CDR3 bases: TGTGCCAGCAGTCACAGGGGGTTCGGGCAGCCCCAGCATTTT. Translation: CASSHRGFGQPQHF.

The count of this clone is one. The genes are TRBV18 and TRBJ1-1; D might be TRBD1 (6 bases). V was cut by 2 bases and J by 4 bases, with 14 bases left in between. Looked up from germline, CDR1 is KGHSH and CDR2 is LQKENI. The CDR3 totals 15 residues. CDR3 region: CASSPVPTGFTEAFF. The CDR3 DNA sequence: TGTGCCAGCTCACCAGTTCCCACAGGGTTCACTGAAGCTTTCTTT. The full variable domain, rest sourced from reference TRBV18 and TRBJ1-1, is NAGVMQNPRHLVRRRGQEARLRCSPMKGHSHVYWYRQLPEEGLKFMVYLQKENIIDESGMPKERFSAEFPKEGPSILRIQQVVRGDSAAYFCASSPVPTGFTEAFFGQGTRLTVV.

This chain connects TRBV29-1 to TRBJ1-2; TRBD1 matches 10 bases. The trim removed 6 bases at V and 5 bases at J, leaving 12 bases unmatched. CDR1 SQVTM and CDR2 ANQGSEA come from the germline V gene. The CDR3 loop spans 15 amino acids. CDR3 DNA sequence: TGCAGCGTGCAGACCCCTAGGACAGGGGGATATGGCTACACCTTC. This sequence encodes CSVQTPRTGGYGYTF.

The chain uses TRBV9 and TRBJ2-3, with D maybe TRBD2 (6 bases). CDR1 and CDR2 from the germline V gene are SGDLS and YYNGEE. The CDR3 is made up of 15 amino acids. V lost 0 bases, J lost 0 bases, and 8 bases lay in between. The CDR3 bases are TGTGCCAGCAGCGTAGGTCGGGGGAGCACAGATACGCAGTATTTT. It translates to CASSVGRGSTDTQYF. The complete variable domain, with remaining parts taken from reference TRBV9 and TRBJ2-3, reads DSGVTQTPKHLITATGQRVTLRCSPRSGDLSVYWYQQSLDQGLQFLIQYYNGEERAKGNILERFSAQQFPDLHSELNLSSLELGDSALYFCASSVGRGSTDTQYFGPGTRLTVL.

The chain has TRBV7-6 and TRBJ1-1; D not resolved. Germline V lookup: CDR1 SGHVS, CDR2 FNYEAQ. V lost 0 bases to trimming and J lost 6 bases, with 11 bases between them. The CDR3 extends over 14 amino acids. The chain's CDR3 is CASSLAGSGAEAFF. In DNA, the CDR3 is TGTGCCAGCAGCTTAGCGGGTTCAGGCGCTGAAGCTTTCTTT.

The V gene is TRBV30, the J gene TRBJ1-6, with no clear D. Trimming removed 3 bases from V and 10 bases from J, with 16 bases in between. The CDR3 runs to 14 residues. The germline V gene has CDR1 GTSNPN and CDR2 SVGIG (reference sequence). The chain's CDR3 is CAWRIRESTSPLHF. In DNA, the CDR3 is TGTGCCTGGAGGATCCGGGAGAGTACCTCACCCCTCCACTTT.

The CDR3 loop reads CASSTWGGGLADTEAFF. Written as DNA, the CDR3 is TGTGCCAGCAGCACCTGGGGCGGGGGGCTAGCGGACACTGAAGCTTTCTTT. The rearrangement uses TRBV11-2 and TRBJ1-1; D perhaps matches TRBD1 (6 bases). Germline V gene data show CDR1 as SGHAT and CDR2 as FQNNGV. V lost 5 bases to trimming and J lost 3 bases, with 22 bases between them. CDR3 length: 17 residues.

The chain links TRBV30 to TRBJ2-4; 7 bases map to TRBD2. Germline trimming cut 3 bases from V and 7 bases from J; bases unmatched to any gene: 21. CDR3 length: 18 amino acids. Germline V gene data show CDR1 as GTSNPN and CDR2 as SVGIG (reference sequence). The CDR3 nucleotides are TGTGCCTGGAGCCCAAGGGGCGCGGGAGTAGGTCGTGAGAACATTCAGTACTTC. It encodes CAWSPRGAGVGRENIQYF.